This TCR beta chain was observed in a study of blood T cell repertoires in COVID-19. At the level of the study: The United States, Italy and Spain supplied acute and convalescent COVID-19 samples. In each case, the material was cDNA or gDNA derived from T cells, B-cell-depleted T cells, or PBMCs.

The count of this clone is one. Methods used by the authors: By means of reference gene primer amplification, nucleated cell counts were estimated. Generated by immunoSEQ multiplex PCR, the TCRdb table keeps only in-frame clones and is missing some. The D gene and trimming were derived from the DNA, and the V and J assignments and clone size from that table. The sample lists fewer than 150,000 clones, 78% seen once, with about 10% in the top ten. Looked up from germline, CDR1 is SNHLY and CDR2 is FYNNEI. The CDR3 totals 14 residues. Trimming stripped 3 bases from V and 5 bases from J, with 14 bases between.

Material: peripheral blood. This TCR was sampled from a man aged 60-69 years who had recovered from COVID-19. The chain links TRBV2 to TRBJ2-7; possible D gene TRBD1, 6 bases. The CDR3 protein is CASSERDTSNEQYF. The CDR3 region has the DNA TGTGCCAGCAGTGAGAGGGACACTTCTAACGAGCAGTACTTC.